The 10 T cell receptor beta chains below all came from one sample that was sequenced in a study of beta chain features in type 1 diabetes. Study conclusions and caveats: TCRB CDR3s were moderately but significantly shorter in Type 1 diabetes patients in all four CD4+ subsets.

These receptors lack a known antigen. Reverse transcribing all isolated RNA meant expressed TCRB transcripts were sequenced. Measured with immunoSEQ multiplex PCR; TCRdb has only the in-frame clones, and not every one. The table shows hundreds of thousands of clones, with 13% occurring only once. The specimen was naive CD4+ T cells from blood. These receptors all stem from a man in his late teens or twenties with type 1 diabetes.

V and J are TRBV7-9 and TRBJ2-4, with D hard to call. Germline V gives CDR1 SEHNR, CDR2 FQNEAQ (reference sequence). The CDR3 is 16 residues long. Trimming shortened V by 5 bases and J by 0 bases, and 14 bases separated the two germline ends. The CDR3 DNA reads TGTGCCAGCAGCCTCTCCAATGAGGAAGCCAAAAACATTCAGTACTTC. It yields the protein CASSLSNEEAKNIQYF.

This clone was found a few times. This sample includes further DNA sequences coding for the same CDR3. V usage is TRBV29-1 and J usage is TRBJ2-7, with D possibly TRBD2 on 6 matching bases. Germline values: CDR1 SQVTM, CDR2 ANQGSEA. The CDR3 runs to 12 residues. The V and J ends lost 4 bases and 1 base respectively, with 8 bases between them. Here the CDR3 DNA reads TGCAGCGTTGGGAGGGATTCCTACGAGCAGTACTTC. Translated: CSVGRDSYEQYF.

This clone was detected only a few times. This chain connects TRBV7-9 to TRBJ1-2; unclear D gene. Trimming pared 5 bases from V and 12 bases from J, leaving 13 bases between. The CDR3 totals 11 residues. Per the germline V gene, CDR1 is SEHNR and CDR2 is FQNEAQ (reference sequence). Written as DNA, the CDR3 is TGTGCCAGCAGCCTCCGGCCGCTGGACACCTTC. Residues: CASSLRPLDTF.

This clone showed up just a few times. CDR3 residues: CASREGVSGNTIYF. In nucleotides, the CDR3 is TGTGCCAGCCGGGAGGGCGTCTCTGGAAACACCATATATTTT. The chain links TRBV6-5 to TRBJ1-3, with D unresolved. The CDR3 has 14 amino acids. The V end lost 8 bases, the J end lost 0 bases, and 11 bases lay between the germline ends. From germline, CDR1 is MNHEY and CDR2 SVGAGI.

J is TRBJ2-7 and V is TRBV7-9; 10 nucleotides line up with TRBD1. The V and J ends lost 5 bases and 5 bases, in that order; junction bases with no gene match: 6. The CDR3 length is 14 residues. Germline V CDR1 and CDR2: SEHNR, FQNEAQ (reference sequence). The CDR3 nucleotides are TGTGCCAGCAGCGTGGGGACAGGGGCCAACGAGCAGTACTTC. Its translation: CASSVGTGANEQYF.

This rearrangement joins TRBV9 to TRBJ2-1; TRBD2 matches at 11 bases. There are 16 residues in the CDR3. V shed 4 bases, J shed 5 bases, and the junction held 8 bases outside the gene matches. Germline V CDR1 and CDR2: SGDLS, YYNGEE. The CDR3 sequence: CASSSRLAGTHNEQFF. CDR3 sequence (DNA): TGTGCCAGCAGCTCGAGACTAGCGGGGACTCACAATGAGCAGTTCTTC.

A few counts support this clone. V gene TRBV10-1 combines with J gene TRBJ2-1; possibly TRBD1 for D (5 bases). CDR3 length: 16 residues. The V end lost 0 bases, the J end lost 3 bases, and 12 bases lay between the germline ends. Germline lookup yields CDR1 WNHNN and CDR2 SYGVQD (reference sequence). The CDR3 DNA reads TGCGCCAGCAGTGAGTCGGGCAGGGTAGACTACAATGAGCAGTTCTTC. Translated: CASSESGRVDYNEQFF.

This clone was seen only a few times. The V call is TRBV28, the J call TRBJ1-1; D uncertain. Trimming took off 5 bases at V and 3 bases at J, with 16 bases between the two ends. The CDR3 spans 15 residues. CDR1 and CDR2 (germline): MDHEN, SYDVKM. The CDR3 reads CASSPPPLGHTEAFF. The DNA of the CDR3 is TGTGCCAGCAGTCCCCCTCCCCTCGGGCACACTGAAGCTTTCTTT.

This chain links TRBV5-1 with TRBJ2-3; possibly TRBD1 for D (5 bases). The V end lost 0 bases, the J end lost 2 bases, and 7 bases lay between the germline ends. CDR3 length: 14 amino acids. Germline values: CDR1 SGHRS, CDR2 YFSETQ. This CDR3 is CASSLEGLTDTQYF. DNA of the CDR3: TGCGCCAGCAGCTTGGAGGGGCTCACAGATACGCAGTATTTT.

V usage is TRBV2 and J usage is TRBJ2-5; 10 positions agree with TRBD2. The germline V gene has CDR1 SNHLY and CDR2 FYNNEI. V shed 6 bases, J shed 9 bases, and the junction held 13 bases outside the gene matches. There are 15 residues in the CDR3. The CDR3 is CASRTLTSGLLAQYF. The CDR3 DNA follows: TGTGCCAGCAGGACCTTGACTAGCGGGCTCTTGGCCCAGTACTTC.